This T cell receptor (beta chain) is from a study of control samples from healthy donors and cancer patients. This CDR3 comprises 13 residues. CDR1 and CDR2 (germline): SGHDT, YYEEEE. The V gene lost 4 bases and the J gene lost 7 bases, with 11 bases spanning the gap. The repertoire was sequenced with immunoSEQ multiplex PCR; TCRdb's copy has only in-frame clones and lacks some. This sample has around 230,000 clones; 85% to 95% occur once, and the top ten carry approximately 1.6%. The gene calls are TRBV5-6 and TRBJ1-4, with a tentative D call TRBD1 (5 bases). This sequence was found in a man aged 45-60 years in good health. Sequencing input: blood. The CDR3 region has the DNA TGTGCCAGCAGCCCGGGACGCCCTGAAAAACTGTTTTTT. Residues: CASSPGRPEKLFF.